One TCR beta chain is described in this entry. This clonotype has ten or more counts. Its antigen is currently not known. Nothing much larger sits one base from this clone, and base qualities are not available. This sample is drawn from a study of neurological immune-mediated disorders (dated by TCRdb to about 2019). Background for the entire study: The study compared peripheral blood TCR-beta repertoires of HTLV-I-associated myelopathy (HAM/TSP) patients, multiple sclerosis patients and healthy controls using UMI-based sequencing. Longitudinal samples, technical triplicates and paired sorted CD4+ and CD8+ T-cell subsets, alongside PBMC samples, were included among the approximately 110 TCR-beta libraries. Of the approximately 70 subjects in the cohort, about 14 were HAM/TSP patients, approximately 35 were multiple sclerosis patients, and about 20 were healthy controls. On the study overall, not on this receptor specifically: TCR clonal expansion was greatest in HAM/TSP patients and smallest in MS patients, who ranked below even healthy controls. Across subjects, expanded clones never shared an identical CDR3 amino acid sequence, which suggests that the TCR-beta repertoires in every group were private.

Healthy controls were blood bank volunteers in Maryland, USA. For the unsorted PBMC libraries, 2 million PBMCs were stored in RNAlater at -80 degrees C until RNA extraction and were used to generate the libraries. PBMCs were separated from peripheral blood using Ficoll-Hypaque density gradient centrifugation and then cryopreserved in liquid nitrogen. cDNA synthesis used template-switch 5'RACE with a primer carrying a 10-nucleotide random unique molecular identifier tagging each TCR transcript. Each sequencing run produced over 190 million TCR-beta sequences covering 15-18 subjects. The RNeasy kit was used to extract total RNA. TCR-beta VDJ regions were amplified with primers for the TCR constant region and the 5'RACE anchor, using the KAPA Real-time Library Amplification kit. Sample indexes and Illumina adaptors were added in a first PCR, and a second PCR then increased library yield. After Ampure bead purification, the roughly 650 bp TCR product was size-selected on a 2% E-gel SizeSelection system. Before pooling, library quality was checked on a Bioanalyzer, concentration was measured with Qubit, and libraries were quantified with the Kapa Library Quantification kit. Paired-end 2 x 150 bp sequencing of the libraries was performed on an Illumina HiSeq 2500. To increase sequence diversity, about 25-30% phiX was spiked into each library pool. Under the source paper's analysis protocol: Quality-filtered reads were processed with the UMI-based MiGEC pipeline, which removed over 85% of raw TCR sequences during error correction. VDJ genes were aligned to IMGT germline references, and clonotypes were defined by unique CDR3 amino acid sequence plus V-J genes. Clonal expansion, Shannon diversity and CDR3 relatedness were evaluated with VDJtools (CalcPairwiseDistances, ClusterSamples), while phylogenetic trees were built in CLCbio workbench. A clone was classed as expanded if it had 8 or more unique UMIs, a cutoff based on coefficient-of-variation modelling across technical triplicates. TCRdb reprocessed the public reads (quality trimming at Q25 with fastp, clone calling with MiXCR) and kept in-frame beta chains. Entries that share a CDR3 protein sequence are merged under the most common genes and DNA. V and J calls and clone size were set by TCRdb, not the authors. Present in this sample are under 80,000 distinct CDR3 sequences, about 9% of which were seen just once. The ten largest clonotypes hold 1.5% to 2% of the sample.

The V end gives up 3 bases and the J end 5 bases, leaving 4 bases in the junction not matched to a gene. CDR1 and CDR2 were assigned from the germline V gene as SGHTA and FQGNSA. The CDR3 covers 15 residues, taking in both the cysteine and the phenylalanine. Just the 45-base CDR3 DNA is kept, in frame starting at base 1. This receptor was taken from a man aged 50 to 59 in good health. The sequenced sample consisted of PBMCs. This chain is built from TRBV7-2 and TRBJ2-2; 9 bases in between match TRBD1. The sequenced DNA is TGTGCCAGCAGCTTTAGGACAGGGGAGACCGGGGAGCTGTTTTTT. Its translation is CASSFRTGETGELFF.